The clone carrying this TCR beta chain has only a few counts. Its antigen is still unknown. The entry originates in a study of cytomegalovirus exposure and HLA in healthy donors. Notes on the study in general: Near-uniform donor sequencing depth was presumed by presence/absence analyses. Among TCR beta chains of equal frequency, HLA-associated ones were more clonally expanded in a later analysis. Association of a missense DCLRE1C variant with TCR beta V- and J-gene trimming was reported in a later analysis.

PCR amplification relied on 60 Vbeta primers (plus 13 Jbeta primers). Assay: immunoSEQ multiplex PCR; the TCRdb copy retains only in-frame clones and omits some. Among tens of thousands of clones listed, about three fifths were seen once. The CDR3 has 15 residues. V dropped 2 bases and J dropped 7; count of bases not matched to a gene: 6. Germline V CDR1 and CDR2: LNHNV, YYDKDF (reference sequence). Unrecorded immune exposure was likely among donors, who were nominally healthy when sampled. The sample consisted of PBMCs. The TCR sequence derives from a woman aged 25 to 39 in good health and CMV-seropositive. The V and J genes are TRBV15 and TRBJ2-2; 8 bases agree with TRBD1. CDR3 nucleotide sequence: TGTGCCACCAGCAGATCGACAGGGGTTGGCGGGGAGCTGTTTTTT. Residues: CATSRSTGVGGELFF.